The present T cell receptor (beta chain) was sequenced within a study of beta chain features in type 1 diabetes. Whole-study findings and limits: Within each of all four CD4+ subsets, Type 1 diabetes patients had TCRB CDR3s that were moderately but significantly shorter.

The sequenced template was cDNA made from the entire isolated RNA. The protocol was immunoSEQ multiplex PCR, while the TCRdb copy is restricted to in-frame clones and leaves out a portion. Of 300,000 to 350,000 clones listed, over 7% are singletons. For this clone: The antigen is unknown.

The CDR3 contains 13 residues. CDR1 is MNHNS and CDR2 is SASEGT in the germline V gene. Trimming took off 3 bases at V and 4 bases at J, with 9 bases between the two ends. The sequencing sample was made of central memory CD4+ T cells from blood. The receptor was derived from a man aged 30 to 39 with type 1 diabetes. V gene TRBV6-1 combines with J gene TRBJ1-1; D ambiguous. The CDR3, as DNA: TGTGCCAGCAGTGACTCTTGGGTCACTGAAGCTTTCTTT. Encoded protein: CASSDSWVTEAFF.